These 22 T cell receptor beta chains originate from one sample sequenced in a study of monozygotic twins with inflammatory bowel disease. From the 5' RACE reads, TCRdb lists one entry per CDR3 protein and no DNA. Here the sample table reports around 370,000 distinct CDR3 sequences. Sequenced material: blood. These receptors came from a human donor with ulcerative colitis or Crohn's disease, or a healthy co-twin of an affected twin (not recorded which).

The J gene is TRBJ2-6, the V gene TRBV15. Germline values: CDR1 LNHNV, CDR2 YYDKDF (reference sequence). The CDR3 is 17 amino acids. CDR3 sequence reads: CATSKELQSSGANVLTF.

The rearrangement links TRBV7-9 to TRBJ2-7. Germline CDR1 SEHNR, CDR2 FQNEAQ (reference sequence). The CDR3 loop spans 16 amino acids. Here the CDR3 reads CASTVAAGVISYEQYF.

The genes are TRBV5-1 and TRBJ2-1; TCRdb names TRBD1, which stays unverified in the absence of DNA. The length of the CDR3 is 17 residues. The germline CDR1 and CDR2 sequences are SGHRS and YFSETQ. CDR3 amino acids: CASSLALGHSAYNEQFF.

The CDR3 region is CASSQDPRWNTGELFF. The rearrangement joins TRBV4-3 to TRBJ2-2. Germline V lookup: CDR1 LGHNA, CDR2 YSLEER. The CDR3 is 16 residues long.

This chain joins TRBV19 and TRBJ1-3; TCRdb gives TRBD1 as the D gene, but with no DNA this cannot be confirmed. Germline assignment: CDR1 LNHDA and CDR2 SQIVND (reference sequence). The CDR3 is made up of 14 amino acids. This CDR3 is CATCGGLAGNTIYF.

This rearrangement joins TRBV20-1 to TRBJ2-3; the D gene TCRdb calls, TRBD1, cannot be checked with no DNA. Germline CDR1 reads DFQATT; CDR2 reads SNEGSKA (reference sequence). The length of the CDR3 is 15 residues. The CDR3 loop is CSARDPGGGTDTQYF.

This chain connects TRBV19 to TRBJ1-1. CDR3 length equals 14 residues. Germline V lookup: CDR1 LNHDA, CDR2 SQIVND (reference sequence). The CDR3 reads CASSPRTGSTEAFF.

This chain connects TRBV11-1 to TRBJ2-6; without DNA, the TCRdb call of TRBD1 cannot be checked. The CDR3 runs 19 residues. Germline V CDR1 and CDR2: SGHAT, FQDESV (reference sequence). The CDR3 here is CASSPLKRLSISGANVLTF.

This chain connects TRBV7-3 to TRBJ2-2; the D gene TCRdb calls, TRBD1, cannot be checked with no DNA. Germline V lookup: CDR1 SGHTA, CDR2 FQGTGA. The CDR3 is 16 residues long. The CDR3 loop is CASSFVPVANTGELFF.

This chain joins TRBV4-2 and TRBJ2-2; TCRdb's D gene call, TRBD1, goes unchecked for lack of DNA. Germline assignment: CDR1 LGHNA and CDR2 YNFKEQ. CDR3 size: 15 residues. Here the CDR3 reads CASSLGDSGAGELFF.

This sequence joins TRBV25-1 and TRBJ2-7; TCRdb reports TRBD1, a call that lacks DNA to check it against. Looked up from germline, CDR1 is MGHDK and CDR2 is SYGVNS. The CDR3 runs to 14 residues. The CDR3 loop is CASSLLGVTREQYF.

The V gene is TRBV7-2, the J gene TRBJ2-2; TCRdb indicates TRBD2, and absent DNA this call remains unverified. The length of the CDR3 is 15 residues. Looked up from germline, CDR1 is SGHTA and CDR2 is FQGNSA. This CDR3 is CASSLTAGGTGELFF.

This chain connects TRBV9 to TRBJ1-1; with no DNA, the TCRdb D assignment of TRBD1 cannot be verified. Germline assignment: CDR1 SGDLS and CDR2 YYNGEE. There are 14 residues in the CDR3. CDR3 loop: CASSEGPGNTEAFF.

This chain links TRBV6-2 or TRBV6-3 with TRBJ2-7; the D call of TRBD1 rests on TCRdb alone, since no DNA is present to check it. CDR1 MNHEY and CDR2 SVGEGT come from the germline V gene. The CDR3 is 15 residues long. CDR3 region: CASSSTGANSYEQYF.

V is TRBV27 and J is TRBJ1-5; the D gene TCRdb calls, TRBD1, cannot be checked with no DNA. The CDR3 runs to 14 residues. CDR1 is MNHEY, CDR2 SMNVEV, per germline (reference sequence). The CDR3 spells CASSLRDTNQPQHF.

J is TRBJ2-5 and V is TRBV19; TCRdb's D gene call, TRBD1, goes unchecked for lack of DNA. Germline V gene lookup returns CDR1 LNHDA and CDR2 SQIVND (reference sequence). This CDR3 region has 13 residues. The CDR3 protein is CASGPGEGETQYF.

This sequence joins TRBV12-3 or TRBV12-4 and TRBJ2-7. CDR3 length equals 14 residues. The CDR3 here is CASSLNSNYYEQYF.

CDR3 in amino acids: CASSRVGTVQNIQYF. The chain joins TRBV7-2 to TRBJ2-4; the TCRdb call, TRBD1, lacks DNA for checking. Germline V gene lookup returns CDR1 SGHTA and CDR2 FQGNSA. The CDR3 length is 15 residues.

The chain links TRBV7-2 to TRBJ2-5; the TRBD2 assignment by TCRdb is unverifiable without DNA. CDR1 is SGHTA, CDR2 FQGNSA, per germline. This CDR3 spans 17 amino acids. The CDR3 spells CASSLPWALADQETQYF.

J is TRBJ1-2 and V is TRBV27; the TRBD1 assignment by TCRdb is unverifiable without DNA. The germline V gene has CDR1 MNHEY and CDR2 SMNVEV (reference sequence). The CDR3 has 14 amino acids. The CDR3 here is CASSFAGGAFGYTF.

The chain employs TRBV4-3 and TRBJ2-6; the TRBD1 assignment by TCRdb is unverifiable without DNA. CDR1 is LGHNA, CDR2 YSLEER, per germline. This CDR3 comprises 18 residues. The CDR3 is CASSQGGTFDSGANVLTF.

The chain combines TRBV18 with TRBJ1-1; TCRdb's D call of TRBD1 is untestable without DNA. The CDR3 is 18 amino acids. From germline, CDR1 is KGHSH and CDR2 LQKENI. CDR3 protein: CASSPRRTGLKEGTEAFF.